Sequencing of this TCR beta chain was carried out in a study of shared clonotypes between healthy human individuals. The CDR3 runs to 13 residues. Deletions cut 1 base from V and 6 bases from J, with 7 bases between. Germline CDR1 reads LNHDA; CDR2 reads SQIVND (reference sequence). Positive CCR7 selection of CD45RO-negative cells yielded the naive CD8 cells, and terminally differentiated effector memory CD45RA+ cells were excluded. For every subset, genomic DNA was evenly distributed across several immunoSEQ plates. Produced via immunoSEQ multiplex PCR; TCRdb's table is partial and in-frame only. The sample consists of hundreds of thousands of clones, 95% to 96% of them appearing once.

Sequenced input: naive CD8+ T cells sorted from blood. The origin of this receptor is a woman aged 25 to 39 in good health. V is TRBV19 and J is TRBJ2-1; maybe TRBD2 (5 bases). CDR3 bases: TGTGCCAGTAGTATAGTAAGCGGCAATGAGCAGTTCTTC. It translates to CASSIVSGNEQFF.